Detailed here is one T cell receptor beta chain. Its antigen is still unknown. The data stem from a study of T cell responses to AZD1222 COVID-19 vaccine. Germline V gene lookup returns CDR1 LGHDT and CDR2 YNNKEL (reference sequence). The CDR3 is 15 amino acids. The ends lost 0 bases at V and 6 bases at J; junction bases unmatched: 4. TCRdb's copy holds only in-frame clones and misses some; the assay was immunoSEQ multiplex PCR. The profile shows around 160,000 clones, 92% of them singletons. Whole-study findings and limits: Seropositive AZD1222 recipients at baseline numbered only five or six.

The chain links TRBV3-1 (or the pseudogene TRBV3-2) to TRBJ1-2, with 10 bases aligning to TRBD1. The source is an adult who received the AZD1222 COVID-19 vaccine. The material was peripheral blood, obtained 28 days after the second AZD1222 dose. This CDR3 is CASSQDRGTGDGYTF. The CDR3 nucleotides read TGTGCCAGCAGCCAAGATAGGGGGACAGGGGATGGCTACACCTTC.